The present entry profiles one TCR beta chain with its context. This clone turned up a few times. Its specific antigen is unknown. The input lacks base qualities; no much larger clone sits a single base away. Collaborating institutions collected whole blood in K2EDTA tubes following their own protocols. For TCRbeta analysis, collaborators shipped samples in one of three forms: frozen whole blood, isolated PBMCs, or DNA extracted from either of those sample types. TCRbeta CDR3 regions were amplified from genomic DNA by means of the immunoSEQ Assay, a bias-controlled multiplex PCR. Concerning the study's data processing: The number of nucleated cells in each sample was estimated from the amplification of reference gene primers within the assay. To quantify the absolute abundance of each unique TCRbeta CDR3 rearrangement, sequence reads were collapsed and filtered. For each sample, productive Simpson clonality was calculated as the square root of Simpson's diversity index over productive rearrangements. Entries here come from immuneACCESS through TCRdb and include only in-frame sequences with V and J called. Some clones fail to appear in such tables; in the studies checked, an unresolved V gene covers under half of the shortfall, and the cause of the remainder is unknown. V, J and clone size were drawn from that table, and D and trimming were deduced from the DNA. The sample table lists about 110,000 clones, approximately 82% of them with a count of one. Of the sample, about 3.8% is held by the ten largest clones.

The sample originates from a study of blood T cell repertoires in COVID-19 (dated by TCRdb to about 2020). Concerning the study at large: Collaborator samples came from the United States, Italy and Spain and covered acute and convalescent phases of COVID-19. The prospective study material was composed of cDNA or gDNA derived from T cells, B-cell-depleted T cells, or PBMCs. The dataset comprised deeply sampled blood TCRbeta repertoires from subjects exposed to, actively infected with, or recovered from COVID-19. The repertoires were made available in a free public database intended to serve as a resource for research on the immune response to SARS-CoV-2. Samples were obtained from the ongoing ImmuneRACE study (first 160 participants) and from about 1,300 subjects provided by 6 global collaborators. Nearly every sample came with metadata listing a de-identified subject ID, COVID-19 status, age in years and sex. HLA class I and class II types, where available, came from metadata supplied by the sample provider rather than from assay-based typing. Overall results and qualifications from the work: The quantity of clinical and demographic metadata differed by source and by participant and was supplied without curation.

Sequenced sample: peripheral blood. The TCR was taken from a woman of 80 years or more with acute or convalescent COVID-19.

CDR3 protein: CASSLAGQGVGSNQPQHF. The DNA reads TGTGCCAGCAGCTTAGCGGGACAGGGGGTGGGGAGCAATCAGCCCCAGCATTTT. The chain joins TRBV7-2 to TRBJ1-5; TRBD1 aligns with 11 central bases. Per the germline V gene, SGHTA is the CDR1 and FQGNSA is the CDR2. Ends trimmed: V by 0 bases, J by 1 base; bases unmatched to a gene: 5. Including cysteine and phenylalanine, the CDR3 has 18 amino acids. Only the CDR3 DNA is retained, 54 bases long and in frame from the first base.